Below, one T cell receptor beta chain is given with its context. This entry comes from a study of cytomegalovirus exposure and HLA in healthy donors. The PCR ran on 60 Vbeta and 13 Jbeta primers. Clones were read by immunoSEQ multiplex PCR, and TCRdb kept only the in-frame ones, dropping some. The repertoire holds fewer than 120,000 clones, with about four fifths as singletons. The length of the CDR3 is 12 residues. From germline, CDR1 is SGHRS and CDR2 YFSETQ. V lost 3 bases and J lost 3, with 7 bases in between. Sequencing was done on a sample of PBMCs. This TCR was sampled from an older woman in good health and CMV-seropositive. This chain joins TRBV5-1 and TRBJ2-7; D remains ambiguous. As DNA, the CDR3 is TGCGCCAGCAGCTCCACAAACTACGAGCAGTACTTC. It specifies CASSSTNYEQYF.